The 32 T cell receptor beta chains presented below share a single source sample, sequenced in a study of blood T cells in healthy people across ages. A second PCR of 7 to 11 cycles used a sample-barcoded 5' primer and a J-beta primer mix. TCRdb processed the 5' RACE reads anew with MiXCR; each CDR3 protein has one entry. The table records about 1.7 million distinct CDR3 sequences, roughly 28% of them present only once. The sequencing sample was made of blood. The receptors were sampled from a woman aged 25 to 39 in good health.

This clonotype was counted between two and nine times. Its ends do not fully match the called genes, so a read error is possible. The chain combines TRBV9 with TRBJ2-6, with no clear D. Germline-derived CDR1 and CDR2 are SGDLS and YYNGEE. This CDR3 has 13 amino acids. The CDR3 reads CASTHSGTNVLTF. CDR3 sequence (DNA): TGTGCCAGCACCCACTCTGGGACCAACGTCCTGACTTTC.

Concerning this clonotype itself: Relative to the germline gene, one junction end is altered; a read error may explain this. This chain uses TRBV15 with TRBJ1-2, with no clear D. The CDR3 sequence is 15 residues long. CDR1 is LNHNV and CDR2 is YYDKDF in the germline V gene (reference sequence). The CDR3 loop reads CATSPDRTSVYGCTF. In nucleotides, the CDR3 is TGTGCCACCAGTCCAGATAGGACCTCTGTCTATGGCTGCACCTTC. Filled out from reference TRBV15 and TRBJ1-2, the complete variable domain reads DAMVIQNPRYQVTQFGKPVTLSCSQTLNHNVMYWYQQKSSQAPKLLFHYYDKDFNNEADTPDNFQSRRPNTSFCFLDIRSPGLGDTAMYLCATSPDRTSVYGCTFGSGTRLTVV.

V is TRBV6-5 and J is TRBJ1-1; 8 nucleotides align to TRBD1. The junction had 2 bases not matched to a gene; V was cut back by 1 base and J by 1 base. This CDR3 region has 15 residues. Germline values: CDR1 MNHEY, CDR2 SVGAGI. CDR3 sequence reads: CASSYLDRANTEAFF. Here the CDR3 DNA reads TGTGCCAGCAGTTACTTGGACAGGGCGAACACTGAAGCTTTCTTT.

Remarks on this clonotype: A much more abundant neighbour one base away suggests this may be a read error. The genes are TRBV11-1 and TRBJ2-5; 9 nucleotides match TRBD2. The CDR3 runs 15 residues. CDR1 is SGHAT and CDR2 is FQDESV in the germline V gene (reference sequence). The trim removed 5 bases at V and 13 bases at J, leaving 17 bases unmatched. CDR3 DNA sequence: TGTGCCAGCAGCAAGGGCCTAGCGGGGACCTACGAGCGGTACTTC. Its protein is CASSKGLAGTYERYF.

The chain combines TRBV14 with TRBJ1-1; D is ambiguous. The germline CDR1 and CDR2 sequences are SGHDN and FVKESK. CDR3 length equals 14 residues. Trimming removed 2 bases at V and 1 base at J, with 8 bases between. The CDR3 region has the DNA TGTGCCAGCAGCCAAATTCGGGGGAACACTGAAGCTTTCTTT. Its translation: CASSQIRGNTEAFF.

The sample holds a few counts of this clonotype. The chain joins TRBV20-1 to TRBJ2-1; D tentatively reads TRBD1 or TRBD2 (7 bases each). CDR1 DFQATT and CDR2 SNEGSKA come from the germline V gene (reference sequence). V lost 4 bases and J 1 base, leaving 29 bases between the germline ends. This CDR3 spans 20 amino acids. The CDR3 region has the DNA TGCAGTGCTACCTACCGGCCGGGCGACAGACAGGGAGGGTCCTACAATGAGCAGTTCTTC. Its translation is CSATYRPGDRQGGSYNEQFF.

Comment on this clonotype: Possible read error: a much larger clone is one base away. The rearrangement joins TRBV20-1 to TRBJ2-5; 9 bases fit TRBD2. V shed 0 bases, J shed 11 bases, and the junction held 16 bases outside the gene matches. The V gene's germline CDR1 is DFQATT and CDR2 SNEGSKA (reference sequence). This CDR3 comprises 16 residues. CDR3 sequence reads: CSARDLIAGGLNEQYF. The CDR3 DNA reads TGCAGTGCTAGAGATCTAATCGCGGGGGGGTTGAATGAGCAGTACTTC.

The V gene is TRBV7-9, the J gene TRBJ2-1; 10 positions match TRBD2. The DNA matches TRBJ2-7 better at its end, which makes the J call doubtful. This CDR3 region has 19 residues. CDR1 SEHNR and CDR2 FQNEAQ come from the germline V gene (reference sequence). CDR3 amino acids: CASSLPEGTSVSSYNEQYF. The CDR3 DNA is TGTGCCAGCAGCCTCCCCGAGGGGACTAGCGTCAGCTCCTACAATGAGCAGTACTTC.

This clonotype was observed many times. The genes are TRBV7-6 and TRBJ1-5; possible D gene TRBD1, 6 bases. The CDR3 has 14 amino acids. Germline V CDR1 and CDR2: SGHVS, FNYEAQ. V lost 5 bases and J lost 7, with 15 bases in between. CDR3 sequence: CASSADRGGQPQHF. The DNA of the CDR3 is TGTGCCAGCAGCGCGGACAGAGGGGGACAGCCCCAGCATTTT.

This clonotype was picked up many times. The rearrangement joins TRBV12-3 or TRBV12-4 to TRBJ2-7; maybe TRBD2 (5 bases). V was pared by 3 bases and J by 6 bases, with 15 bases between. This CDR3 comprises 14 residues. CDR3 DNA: TGTGCCAGCAGTTTCGCGGGTTATACGGTCGAGCAGTACTTC. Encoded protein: CASSFAGYTVEQYF.

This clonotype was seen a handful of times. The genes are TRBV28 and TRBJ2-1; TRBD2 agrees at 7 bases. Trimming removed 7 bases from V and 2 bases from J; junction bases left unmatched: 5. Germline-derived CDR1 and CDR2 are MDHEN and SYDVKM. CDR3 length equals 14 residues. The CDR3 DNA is TGTGCCAGCAACTCGGGGGGTCCCTACAATGAGCAGTTCTTC. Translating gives CASNSGGPYNEQFF.

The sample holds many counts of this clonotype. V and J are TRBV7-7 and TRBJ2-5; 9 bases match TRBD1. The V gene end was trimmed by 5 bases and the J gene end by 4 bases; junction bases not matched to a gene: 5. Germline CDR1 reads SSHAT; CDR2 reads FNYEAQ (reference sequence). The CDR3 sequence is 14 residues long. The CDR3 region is CASSPRTGVETQYF. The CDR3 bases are TGTGCCAGCAGCCCCCGGACAGGGGTAGAGACCCAGTACTTC.

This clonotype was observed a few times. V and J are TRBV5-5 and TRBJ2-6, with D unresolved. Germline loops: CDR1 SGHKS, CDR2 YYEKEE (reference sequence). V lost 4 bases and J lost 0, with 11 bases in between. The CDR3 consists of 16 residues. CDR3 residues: CASSAISTSGANVLTF. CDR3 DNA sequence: TGTGCCAGCAGCGCAATCTCCACCTCTGGGGCCAACGTCCTGACTTTC.

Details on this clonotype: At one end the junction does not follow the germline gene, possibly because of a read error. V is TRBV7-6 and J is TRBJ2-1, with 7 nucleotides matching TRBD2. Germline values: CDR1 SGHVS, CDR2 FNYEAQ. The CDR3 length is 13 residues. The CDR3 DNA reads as TGTGCCAACAGCTTAGAAGGCCGGACTAGGCAGTTCTTC. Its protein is CANSLEGRTRQFF.

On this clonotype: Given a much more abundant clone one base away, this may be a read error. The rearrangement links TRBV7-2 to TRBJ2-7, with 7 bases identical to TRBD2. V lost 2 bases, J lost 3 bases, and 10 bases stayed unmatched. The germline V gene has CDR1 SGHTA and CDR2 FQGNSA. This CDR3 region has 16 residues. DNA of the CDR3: TGTGCCAGCAGCTTACAAGGCGGGAGAACTGGCTACGAGCAGTACTTC. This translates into CASSLQGGRTGYEQYF.

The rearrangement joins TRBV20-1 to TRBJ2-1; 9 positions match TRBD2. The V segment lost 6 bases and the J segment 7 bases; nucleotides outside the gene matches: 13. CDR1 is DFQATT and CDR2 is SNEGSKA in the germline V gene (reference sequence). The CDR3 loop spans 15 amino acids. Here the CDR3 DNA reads TGCAGTGCAGAAGAGCGGGGGGACCATAGGAATGAGCAGTTCTTC. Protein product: CSAEERGDHRNEQFF.

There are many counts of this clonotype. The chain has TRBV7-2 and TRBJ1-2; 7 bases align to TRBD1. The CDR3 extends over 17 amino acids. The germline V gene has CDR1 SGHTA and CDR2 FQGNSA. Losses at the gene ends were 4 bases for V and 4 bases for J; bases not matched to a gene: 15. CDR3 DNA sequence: TGTGCCAGCAGCTCCACGACATCAGGGGGGCGTGCCTATGGCTACACCTTC. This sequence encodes CASSSTTSGGRAYGYTF. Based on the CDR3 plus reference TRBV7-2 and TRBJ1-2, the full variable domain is GAGVSQSPSNKVTEKGKDVELRCDPISGHTALYWYRQSLGQGLEFLIYFQGNSAPDKSGLPSDRFSAERTGGSVSTLTIQRTQQEDSAVYLCASSSTTSGGRAYGYTFGSGTRLTVV.

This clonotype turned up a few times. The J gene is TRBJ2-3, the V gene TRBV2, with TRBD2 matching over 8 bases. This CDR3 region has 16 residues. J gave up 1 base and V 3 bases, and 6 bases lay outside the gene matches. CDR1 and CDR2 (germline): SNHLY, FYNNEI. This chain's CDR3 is CASSDPGLGGTDTQYF. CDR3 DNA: TGTGCCAGCAGTGACCCGGGACTAGGGGGCACAGATACGCAGTATTTT.

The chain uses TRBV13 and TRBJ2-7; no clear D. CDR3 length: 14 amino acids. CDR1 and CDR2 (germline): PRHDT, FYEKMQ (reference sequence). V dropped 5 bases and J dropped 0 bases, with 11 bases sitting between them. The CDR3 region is CASSLIKSSYEQYF. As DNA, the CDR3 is TGTGCCAGCAGCCTTATCAAAAGCTCCTACGAGCAGTACTTC.

CDR3 nucleotide sequence: TGTGCCAGCAGTTTAGGGAACGAGGAGACCCAGTACTTC. Its protein is CASSLGNEETQYF. This chain joins TRBV28 and TRBJ2-5; D gene ambiguous. This CDR3 has 13 amino acids. V shed 2 bases and J shed 5 bases, with 9 bases lying between them. The germline V gene has CDR1 MDHEN and CDR2 SYDVKM.

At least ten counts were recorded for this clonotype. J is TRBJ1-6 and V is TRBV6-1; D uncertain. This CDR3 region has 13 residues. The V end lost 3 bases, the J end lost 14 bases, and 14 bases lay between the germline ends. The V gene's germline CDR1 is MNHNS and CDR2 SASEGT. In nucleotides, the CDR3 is TGTGCCAGCAGTGACGGCCCAACGAGGACCCTCCACTTT. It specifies CASSDGPTRTLHF.

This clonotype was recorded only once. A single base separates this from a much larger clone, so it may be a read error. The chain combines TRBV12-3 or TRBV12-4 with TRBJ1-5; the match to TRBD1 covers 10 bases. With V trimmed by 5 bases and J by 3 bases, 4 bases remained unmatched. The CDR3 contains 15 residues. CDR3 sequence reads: CASSVTGGFNQPQHF. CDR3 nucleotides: TGTGCCAGCAGTGTGACAGGGGGCTTCAATCAGCCCCAGCATTTT.

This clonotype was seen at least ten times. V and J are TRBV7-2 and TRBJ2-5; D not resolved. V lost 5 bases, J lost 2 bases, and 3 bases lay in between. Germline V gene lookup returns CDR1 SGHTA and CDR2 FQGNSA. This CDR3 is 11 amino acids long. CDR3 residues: CASSEQETQYF. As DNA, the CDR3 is TGTGCCAGCAGCGAACAAGAGACCCAGTACTTC.

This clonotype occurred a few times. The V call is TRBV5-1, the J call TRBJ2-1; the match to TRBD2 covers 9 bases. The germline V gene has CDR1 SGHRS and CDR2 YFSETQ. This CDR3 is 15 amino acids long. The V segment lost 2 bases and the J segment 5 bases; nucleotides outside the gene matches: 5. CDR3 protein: CASSFTAGGDNEQFF. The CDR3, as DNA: TGCGCCAGCAGCTTTACTGCGGGAGGGGACAATGAGCAGTTCTTC.

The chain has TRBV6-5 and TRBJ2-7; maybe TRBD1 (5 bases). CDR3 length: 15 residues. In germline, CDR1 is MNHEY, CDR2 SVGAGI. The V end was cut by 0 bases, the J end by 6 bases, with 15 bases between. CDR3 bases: TGTGCCAGCAGTTACTCCGACCGGGTCAGGGCCGAGCAGTACTTC. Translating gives CASSYSDRVRAEQYF.

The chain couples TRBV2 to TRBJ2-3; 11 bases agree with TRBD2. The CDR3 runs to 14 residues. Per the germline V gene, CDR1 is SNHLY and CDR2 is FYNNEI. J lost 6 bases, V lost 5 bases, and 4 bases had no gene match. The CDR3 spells CASSKTSGEDTQYF. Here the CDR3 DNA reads TGTGCCAGCAGTAAGACTAGCGGGGAGGATACGCAGTATTTT.

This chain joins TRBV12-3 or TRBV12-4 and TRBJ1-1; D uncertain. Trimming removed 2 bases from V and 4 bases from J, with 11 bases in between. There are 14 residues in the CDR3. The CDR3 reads CASSLFEGGTEAFF. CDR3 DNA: TGTGCCAGCAGTTTATTCGAGGGTGGCACTGAAGCTTTCTTT.

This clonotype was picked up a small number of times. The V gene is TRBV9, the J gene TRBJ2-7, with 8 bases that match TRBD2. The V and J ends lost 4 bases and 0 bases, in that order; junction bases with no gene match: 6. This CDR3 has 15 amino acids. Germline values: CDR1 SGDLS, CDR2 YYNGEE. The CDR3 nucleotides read TGTGCCAGCAGCCAGAGCGGGGGACACTCCTACGAGCAGTACTTC. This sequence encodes CASSQSGGHSYEQYF.

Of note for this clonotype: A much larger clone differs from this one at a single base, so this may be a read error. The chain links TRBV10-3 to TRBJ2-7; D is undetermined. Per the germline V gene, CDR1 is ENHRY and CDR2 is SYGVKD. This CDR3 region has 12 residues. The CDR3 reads CASSDGPNEQYF. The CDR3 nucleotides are TGTGCCAGCAGTGATGGACCGAACGAGCAGTACTTC.

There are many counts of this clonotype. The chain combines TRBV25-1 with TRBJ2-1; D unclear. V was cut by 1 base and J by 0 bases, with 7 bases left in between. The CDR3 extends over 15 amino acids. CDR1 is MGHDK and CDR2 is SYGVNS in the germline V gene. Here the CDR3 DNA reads TGTGCCAGCAGTGAATCGCACCACTCCTACAATGAGCAGTTCTTC. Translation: CASSESHHSYNEQFF.

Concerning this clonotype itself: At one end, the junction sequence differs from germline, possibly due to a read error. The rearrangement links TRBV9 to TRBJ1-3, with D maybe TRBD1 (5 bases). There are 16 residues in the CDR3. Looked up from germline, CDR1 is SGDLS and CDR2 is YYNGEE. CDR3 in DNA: TGTGCCAGCAGCGTAGACCAGGGCCGCTCTGAAAACACCATATATTTT. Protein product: CASSVDQGRSENTIYF.

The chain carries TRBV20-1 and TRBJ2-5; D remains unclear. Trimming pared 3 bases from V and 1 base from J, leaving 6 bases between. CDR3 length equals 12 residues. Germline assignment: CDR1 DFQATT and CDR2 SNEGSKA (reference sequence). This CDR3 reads CSASRTQETQYF. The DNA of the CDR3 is TGCAGTGCTAGTAGGACCCAAGAGACCCAGTACTTC.